The 30 T cell receptor beta chains given below trace back to one sample, sequenced in a study of T-cell memory formation after mild COVID-19. One entry per CDR3 protein, called by TCRdb with MiXCR from the 5' RACE reads. The table lists about 200,000 distinct CDR3 sequences, around 8.8% of them singletons. The sequenced sample consisted of PBMCs or a T cell subset sorted from them (not recorded which). The receptor set was obtained from a man aged 18-30 years who had mild COVID-19 (a few samples of this study predate the infection). Cell type and time point are not known.

This clonotype has ten or more counts. The J gene is TRBJ1-2, the V gene TRBV11-1, with D uncertain. The length of the CDR3 is 13 residues. Germline V gives CDR1 SGHAT, CDR2 FQDESV (reference sequence). V was cut by 5 bases and J by 6 bases, with 13 bases left in between. CDR3 protein: CASSPGFLNGYTF. DNA of the CDR3: TGTGCCAGCAGCCCGGGATTTCTGAATGGCTACACCTTC.

This clonotype was observed many times. J is TRBJ2-1 and V is TRBV4-3; 12 bases agree with TRBD2. With V trimmed by 3 bases and J by 2 bases, 2 bases remained unmatched. This CDR3 spans 16 amino acids. Germline V gene lookup returns CDR1 LGHNA and CDR2 YSLEER. DNA for the CDR3: TGCGCCAGCAGCCAGGGACTAGCGGGCCCCTACAATGAGCAGTTCTTC. This gives the protein CASSQGLAGPYNEQFF.

This clonotype showed up just a few times. V is TRBV18 and J is TRBJ1-5, with 9 bases that match TRBD1. The CDR3 is 15 residues long. Germline assignment: CDR1 KGHSH and CDR2 LQKENI. The V gene end was trimmed by 3 bases and the J gene end by 3 bases; junction bases not matched to a gene: 3. Written as DNA, the CDR3 is TGTGCCAGCTCACCGGGGGACAGGGACAATCAGCCCCAGCATTTT. Translation: CASSPGDRDNQPQHF.

Many counts were recorded for this clonotype. This sequence joins TRBV11-2 and TRBJ2-1, with D maybe TRBD2 (7 bases). CDR1 is SGHAT and CDR2 is FQNNGV in the germline V gene. V dropped 5 bases and J dropped 6 bases, with 17 bases sitting between them. The CDR3 has 15 residues. CDR3 sequence: CASSPSGASGNEQFF. CDR3 bases: TGTGCCAGCAGCCCATCAGGGGCTAGCGGCAATGAGCAGTTCTTC. The full variable domain, rest sourced from reference TRBV11-2 and TRBJ2-1, is EAGVAQSPRYKIIEKRQSVAFWCNPISGHATLYWYQQILGQGPKLLIQFQNNGVVDDSQLPKDRFSAERLKGVDSTLKIQPAKLEDSAVYLCASSPSGASGNEQFFGPGTRLTVL.

The J gene is TRBJ2-5, the V gene TRBV25-1, with 8 bases matching TRBD1. CDR3 length: 18 amino acids. CDR1 is MGHDK, CDR2 SYGVNS, per germline. Trimming removed 3 bases from V and 3 bases from J; junction bases left unmatched: 15. The CDR3: CASSDRASGTGSKETQYF. CDR3 DNA: TGTGCCAGCAGTGATCGGGCGTCCGGGACAGGCTCGAAAGAGACCCAGTACTTC.

The chain couples TRBV27 to TRBJ1-5; weak D call: TRBD1 (5 bases). CDR1 is MNHEY, CDR2 SMNVEV, per germline (reference sequence). V lost 4 bases to trimming and J lost 2 bases, with 9 bases between them. This CDR3 spans 14 amino acids. CDR3 protein: CASSSQGGNQPQHF. In DNA, the CDR3 is TGTGCCAGCAGTTCTCAGGGAGGCAATCAGCCCCAGCATTTT.

This clonotype appeared a few times. This sequence joins TRBV4-1 and TRBJ2-3; D gene ambiguous. V shed 0 bases and J shed 0 bases, with 19 bases lying between them. The CDR3 is 19 amino acids. Germline V gene data show CDR1 as MGHRA and CDR2 as YSYEKL. CDR3 residues: CASSQDWGKYKASTDTQYF. The CDR3 bases are TGCGCCAGCAGCCAAGATTGGGGTAAATACAAAGCTAGCACAGATACGCAGTATTTT.

This chain links TRBV5-1 with TRBJ2-2; TRBD1 matches at 7 bases. V shed 2 bases and J 7 bases; nucleotides not matched to a gene: 8. Germline V lookup: CDR1 SGHRS, CDR2 YFSETQ. The CDR3 is 15 amino acids. This CDR3 reads CASSLPQGIDGELFF. The CDR3 region has the DNA TGCGCCAGCAGCTTACCACAGGGGATCGACGGGGAGCTGTTTTTT.

The chain joins TRBV7-9 to TRBJ1-2; the D is unclear. The CDR3 has 16 amino acids. Germline loops: CDR1 SEHNR, CDR2 FQNEAQ (reference sequence). V shed 1 base and J shed 0 bases, with 12 bases lying between them. The DNA of the CDR3 is TGTGCCAGCAGCTTAGGAGGGCCCGGAGCTAACTATGGCTACACCTTC. Protein: CASSLGGPGANYGYTF.

This clonotype has just a few counts. The rearrangement links TRBV2 to TRBJ1-1; maybe TRBD1 (5 bases). Germline loops: CDR1 SNHLY, CDR2 FYNNEI. Trimming removed 10 bases at V and 7 bases at J, with 16 bases between. This CDR3 has 12 amino acids. In nucleotides, the CDR3 is TGTGCCATCGAGGGGAGCGGAGATGAAGCTTTCTTT. Protein: CAIEGSGDEAFF.

The chain uses TRBV12-3 or TRBV12-4 and TRBJ1-1; D gene ambiguous. The CDR3 covers 13 residues. Trimming shortened V by 9 bases and J by 0 bases, and 11 bases separated the two germline ends. CDR3: CASSSSLNTEAFF. For the CDR3, the DNA is TGTGCCAGTTCCTCATCGCTGAACACTGAAGCTTTCTTT.

This clonotype was seen at least ten times. J is TRBJ2-5 and V is TRBV5-1; TRBD2 aligns across 8 bases. This CDR3 region has 15 residues. Germline values: CDR1 SGHRS, CDR2 YFSETQ. With 0 bases clipped from V and 1 base from J, the junction kept 2 bases outside the gene matches. The CDR3 is CASSLVAGSQETQYF. The CDR3 nucleotides read TGCGCCAGCAGCTTGGTAGCGGGGAGCCAAGAGACCCAGTACTTC.

This chain links TRBV7-8 with TRBJ1-2, with 8 bases matching TRBD1. Germline values: CDR1 SGHVS, CDR2 FQNEAQ. This CDR3 region has 17 residues. Trimming removed 2 bases from V and 7 bases from J; junction bases left unmatched: 15. The CDR3 reads CASSLHSGTGTSIGYTF. CDR3 bases: TGTGCCAGCAGCTTACACTCCGGGACAGGCACCTCTATTGGCTACACCTTC.

The CDR3 is CASSREGRGYGYTF. In DNA form, the CDR3 reads TGTGCCAGCAGCCGAGAGGGGCGGGGCTATGGCTACACCTTC. The V gene is TRBV5-5, the J gene TRBJ1-2; possible D gene TRBD1, 5 bases. The CDR3 runs 14 residues. From germline, CDR1 is SGHKS and CDR2 YYEKEE (reference sequence). Trimming pared 4 bases from V and 4 bases from J, leaving 14 bases between.

The gene calls are TRBV7-2 and TRBJ2-5; 15 nucleotides align to TRBD2. Trimming cost V 4 bases and J 2 bases; bases outside gene matches: 5. Germline V gene sequence: CDR1 SGHTA, CDR2 FQGNSA. CDR3 length equals 17 residues. CDR3 sequence: CASSSGLAGGRQETQYF. CDR3 coding DNA: TGTGCCAGCAGCTCGGGACTAGCGGGGGGTAGACAAGAGACCCAGTACTTC.

This clonotype was detected many times. The chain links TRBV5-4 to TRBJ2-1; D perhaps matches TRBD2 (7 bases). This CDR3 has 14 amino acids. Germline V lookup: CDR1 SGHNT, CDR2 YYREEE (reference sequence). With 4 bases removed from V and 8 bases from J, the gap between germline ends came to 16 bases. The CDR3 DNA reads TGTGCCAGCAGCCCCCTGGGGGGGCTCCATGAGCAGTTCTTC. Translation: CASSPLGGLHEQFF.

This clonotype has a handful of counts. The chain couples TRBV18 to TRBJ2-7; TRBD1 might be the D (5 bases). The CDR3 covers 16 residues. Germline V lookup: CDR1 KGHSH, CDR2 LQKENI. Between the trimmed V and J ends, which lost 1 base and 3 bases, there was a span of 16 bases. CDR3 amino acids: CASSPQGPPLLYEQYF. The CDR3 nucleotides are TGTGCCAGCTCACCACAGGGGCCCCCTCTACTCTACGAGCAGTACTTC.

In this sample, this clonotype turned up many times. V usage is TRBV5-6 and J usage is TRBJ1-1; D is perhaps TRBD1 (5 bases). V was trimmed by 3 bases and J by 0 bases, leaving 6 bases between them. This CDR3 has 13 amino acids. The germline CDR1 and CDR2 sequences are SGHDT and YYEEEE. CDR3 coding DNA: TGTGCCAGCAGCTCGGGGGTGAACACTGAAGCTTTCTTT. This gives the protein CASSSGVNTEAFF. Drawing the rest from reference TRBV5-6 and TRBJ1-1, the complete variable domain is DAGVTQSPTHLIKTRGQQVTLRCSPKSGHDTVSWYQQALGQGPQFIFQYYEEEERQRGNFPDRFSGHQFPNYSSELNVNALLLGDSALYLCASSSGVNTEAFFGQGTRLTVV.

V gene TRBV18 combines with J gene TRBJ1-2, with 7 positions matching TRBD1. The CDR3 has 13 residues. The V gene's germline CDR1 is KGHSH and CDR2 LQKENI. J gave up 3 bases and V 6 bases, and 4 bases lay outside the gene matches. The CDR3 DNA reads as TGTGCCAGCTCTTTTGACAGGGACTATGGCTACACCTTC. Protein product: CASSFDRDYGYTF. Supplemented by reference TRBV18 and TRBJ1-2, the full variable domain reads NAGVMQNPRHLVRRRGQEARLRCSPMKGHSHVYWYRQLPEEGLKFMVYLQKENIIDESGMPKERFSAEFPKEGPSILRIQQVVRGDSAAYFCASSFDRDYGYTFGSGTRLTVV.

This chain joins TRBV25-1 and TRBJ1-3, with D perhaps matching TRBD1 (6 bases). The V end lost 6 bases, the J end lost 4 bases, and 16 bases lay between the germline ends. The CDR3 runs to 15 residues. CDR1 is MGHDK and CDR2 is SYGVNS in the germline V gene. Written as DNA, the CDR3 is TGTGCCAGCAGGGATGACAGGACTTTCGGAAACACCATATATTTT. Protein: CASRDDRTFGNTIYF.

The chain recombines TRBV4-1 with TRBJ1-4; D possibly corresponds to TRBD1 (5 bases). In germline, CDR1 is MGHRA, CDR2 YSYEKL. CDR3 length: 15 residues. Trimming left V 7 bases short and J 1 base short, with 13 bases between. The CDR3 sequence is CASKRHQGTNEKLFF. CDR3 bases: TGCGCCAGCAAAAGGCATCAGGGAACTAATGAAAAACTGTTTTTT.

This clonotype was observed at least ten times. The V call is TRBV5-1, the J call TRBJ2-7; 11 nucleotides align to TRBD2. The CDR3 extends over 17 amino acids. After removal of 4 bases from V and 0 bases from J, the junction contained 9 bases not matched to a gene. Germline V gene data show CDR1 as SGHRS and CDR2 as YFSETQ. The CDR3 nucleotides are TGCGCCAGCAGCCCACCTACTAGCGGGGGCTTCTCCTACGAGCAGTACTTC. This codes for CASSPPTSGGFSYEQYF. Using reference TRBV5-1 and TRBJ2-7 for the parts outside the CDR3, the full variable domain is KAGVTQTPRYLIKTRGQQVTLSCSPISGHRSVSWYQQTPGQGLQFLFEYFSETQRNKGNFPGRFSGRQFSNSRSEMNVSTLELGDSALYLCASSPPTSGGFSYEQYFGPGTRLTVT.

V gene TRBV4-1 combines with J gene TRBJ1-6, with D maybe TRBD1 (5 bases). Germline CDR1 is MGHRA and CDR2 is YSYEKL. Trimming left V 3 bases short and J 1 base short, with 10 bases between. This CDR3 is built from 16 residues. The CDR3 nucleotides are TGCGCCAGCAGCCAGCTGACAGAATCCTATAATTCACCCCTCCACTTT. This sequence encodes CASSQLTESYNSPLHF.

J is TRBJ1-6 and V is TRBV6-5; no clear D gene. Germline values: CDR1 MNHEY, CDR2 SVGAGI. This CDR3 is built from 15 residues. The V end was cut by 5 bases, the J end by 9 bases, with 17 bases between. CDR3 residues: CASSTSAPSLSPLHF. In DNA form, the CDR3 reads TGTGCCAGCAGTACCTCAGCCCCATCGCTTTCACCCCTCCACTTT.

The chain employs TRBV5-1 and TRBJ1-1; no clear D. There are 15 residues in the CDR3. Germline V gives CDR1 SGHRS, CDR2 YFSETQ. V was clipped by 0 bases and J by 1 base, with 10 bases between them. CDR3 nucleotide sequence: TGCGCCAGCAGCTTGGAGATGGTTGGGAACACTGAAGCTTTCTTT. Amino acids: CASSLEMVGNTEAFF.

This clonotype was found a few times. The chain is built from TRBV4-3 and TRBJ2-1, with 9 bases fitting TRBD1. Trimming at V came to 0 bases and at J to 7 bases, leaving 4 bases not matched to a gene. The CDR3 loop spans 15 amino acids. The V gene's germline CDR1 is LGHNA and CDR2 YSLEER. This chain's CDR3 is CASSQEWGQGNEQFF. The CDR3 DNA is TGCGCCAGCAGCCAAGAATGGGGACAGGGAAATGAGCAGTTCTTC.

In this sample, this clonotype turned up many times. At one of its ends the junction is not consistent with the germline gene, which may arise from a read error. The chain recombines TRBV3-1 with TRBJ2-4; 8 bases match TRBD2. CDR1 and CDR2 (germline): LGHDT, YNNKEL (reference sequence). This CDR3 contains 13 residues. In DNA form, the CDR3 reads TGTGCCAGCAGCCAAGGTGTCGGGGGGGTTGTTGGATTC. Translating gives CASSQGVGGVVGF.

There are many counts of this clonotype. This chain uses TRBV5-1 with TRBJ1-1; 9 bases match TRBD1. CDR1 is SGHRS and CDR2 is YFSETQ in the germline V gene. This CDR3 is built from 14 residues. J lost 5 bases, V lost 4 bases, and 6 bases had no gene match. CDR3 loop: CASSLRQGDTEAFF. In nucleotides, the CDR3 is TGCGCCAGCAGCCTCAGACAGGGGGATACTGAAGCTTTCTTT. The variable domain in full, with the rest retrieved from reference TRBV5-1 and TRBJ1-1, is KAGVTQTPRYLIKTRGQQVTLSCSPISGHRSVSWYQQTPGQGLQFLFEYFSETQRNKGNFPGRFSGRQFSNSRSEMNVSTLELGDSALYLCASSLRQGDTEAFFGQGTRLTVV.

V is TRBV5-1 and J is TRBJ2-1; a possible D gene is TRBD1 (6 bases). CDR1 is SGHRS, CDR2 YFSETQ, per germline. V was shortened by 0 bases and J by 4 bases, with 14 bases between the two germline ends. This CDR3 has 16 amino acids. The CDR3 DNA reads as TGCGCCAGCAGCTTGGGCCCGGGACAAGGTTACAATGAGCAGTTCTTC. Protein product: CASSLGPGQGYNEQFF.

In its sample, this clonotype was seen a few times. The chain employs TRBV20-1 and TRBJ1-1; the match to TRBD1 covers 7 bases. Germline V gene data show CDR1 as DFQATT and CDR2 as SNEGSKA (reference sequence). The CDR3 covers 14 residues. Trimming removed 3 bases from V and 10 bases from J; junction bases left unmatched: 14. CDR3 nucleotide sequence: TGCAGTGCTAGGAGGGACAGCTTAGGGGATTCAGCTTTCTTT. Amino acids: CSARRDSLGDSAFF.